The 20 T cell receptor beta chains listed next were all sequenced from one sample in a study of blood T cell repertoires in COVID-19. The repertoire was sequenced with immunoSEQ multiplex PCR; TCRdb's copy has only in-frame clones and lacks some. The sample yields approximately 150,000 clones, around 80% seen once. The sample was peripheral blood. The source of these receptors is a human donor with acute or convalescent COVID-19. The donor label of this sample is uncertain.

This sequence joins TRBV6-6 and TRBJ2-1; D is perhaps TRBD1 (5 bases). This CDR3 contains 15 residues. Germline CDR1 MNHNY, CDR2 SVGAGI (reference sequence). V was cut by 3 bases and J by 4 bases, with 13 bases left in between. CDR3 region: CASSYLRQGYNEQFF. CDR3 DNA sequence: TGTGCCAGCAGTTATTTACGGCAGGGTTACAATGAGCAGTTCTTC.

The rearrangement uses TRBV7-2 and TRBJ2-5, with 12 bases that match TRBD1. Germline loops: CDR1 SGHTA, CDR2 FQGNSA. V shed 3 bases, J shed 5 bases, and the junction held 7 bases outside the gene matches. This CDR3 has 16 amino acids. In DNA, the CDR3 is TGTGCCAGCAGCTTTACGGGACAGGGGGCTCGGGAGACCCAGTACTTC. It codes for CASSFTGQGARETQYF. Full variable domain (outside the CDR3, taken from reference TRBV7-2 and TRBJ2-5): GAGVSQSPSNKVTEKGKDVELRCDPISGHTALYWYRQSLGQGLEFLIYFQGNSAPDKSGLPSDRFSAERTGGSVSTLTIQRTQQEDSAVYLCASSFTGQGARETQYFGPGTRLLVL.

The rearrangement uses TRBV5-1 and TRBJ2-2; 10 bases match TRBD1. The V gene end was trimmed by 5 bases and the J gene end by 7 bases; junction bases not matched to a gene: 11. From germline, CDR1 is SGHRS and CDR2 YFSETQ. CDR3 length equals 16 residues. The CDR3 here is CASSRIRDRGYGELFF. The CDR3 DNA sequence: TGCGCCAGCAGTCGAATCCGGGACAGGGGCTACGGGGAGCTGTTTTTT.

The chain carries TRBV4-1 and TRBJ2-3; perhaps TRBD1 as D (5 bases). Germline V lookup: CDR1 MGHRA, CDR2 YSYEKL. CDR3 length equals 16 residues. V gave up 0 bases and J gave up 0 bases, with 10 bases separating them. The CDR3 is CASSQDRTPSTDTQYF. The CDR3 DNA reads TGCGCCAGCAGCCAAGATAGGACACCTAGCACAGATACGCAGTATTTT.

V usage is TRBV6-5 and J usage is TRBJ2-7; D is unclear. Trimming removed 6 bases at V and 0 bases at J, with 6 bases between. Germline CDR1 reads MNHEY; CDR2 reads SVGAGI. The CDR3 sequence is 12 residues long. The CDR3 DNA is TGTGCCAGCAGACAGACCTCCTACGAGCAGTACTTC. Residues: CASRQTSYEQYF.

The V call is TRBV6-5, the J call TRBJ1-6; D is perhaps TRBD1 (5 bases). Germline assignment: CDR1 MNHEY and CDR2 SVGAGI. Trimming left V 5 bases short and J 8 bases short, with 10 bases between. This CDR3 contains 13 residues. The CDR3 DNA reads as TGTGCCAGCAGTCAGACGGGGGATTCACCCCTCCACTTT. Translated: CASSQTGDSPLHF.

The CDR3 loop is CASSVDAQNNSPLHF. The CDR3 coding sequence is TGTGCCAGCAGCGTAGATGCACAGAATAATTCACCCCTCCACTTT. The V call is TRBV9, the J call TRBJ1-6; D is unclear. Germline V gene sequence: CDR1 SGDLS, CDR2 YYNGEE. The CDR3 totals 15 residues. Trimming took off 0 bases at V and 5 bases at J, with 9 bases between the two ends.

The chain employs TRBV20-1 and TRBJ2-3; D may be TRBD2 (6 bases). The V gene's germline CDR1 is DFQATT and CDR2 SNEGSKA (reference sequence). The V and J ends lost 3 bases and 2 bases respectively, with 12 bases between them. The CDR3 spans 14 residues. CDR3 DNA sequence: TGCAGTGCTAGTTGGTGGGAGGTCACAGATACGCAGTATTTT. It is translated as CSASWWEVTDTQYF.

The rearrangement uses TRBV14 and TRBJ2-5; tentatively, D is TRBD2 (7 bases). The CDR3 is 16 amino acids. From germline, CDR1 is SGHDN and CDR2 FVKESK. Deletions cut 0 bases from V and 4 bases from J, with 15 bases between. The CDR3 bases are TGTGCCAGCAGCCAAGATAGGGGGGGAGCGGTAGAGACCCAGTACTTC. It is translated as CASSQDRGGAVETQYF.

This clone was detected ten times or more. This sequence joins TRBV6-2 or TRBV6-3 and TRBJ1-5; the match to TRBD1 covers 7 bases. V lost 6 bases and J lost 0; bases outside the gene matches: 11. The CDR3 is 17 residues long. Germline V gene sequence: CDR1 MNHEY, CDR2 SVGEGT. The CDR3: CASSLPPTGYSNQPQHF. The CDR3 nucleotides read TGTGCCAGCAGCCTCCCCCCGACAGGGTATAGCAATCAGCCCCAGCATTTT.

The V gene is TRBV11-2, the J gene TRBJ2-4, with D perhaps matching TRBD1 (6 bases). Germline assignment: CDR1 SGHAT and CDR2 FQNNGV. Trimming removed 4 bases at V and 10 bases at J, with 8 bases between. The CDR3 sequence is 11 residues long. CDR3 protein: CASSSGQIQYF. The CDR3 nucleotides read TGTGCCAGCAGCTCCGGACAGATTCAGTACTTC.

The chain recombines TRBV5-1 with TRBJ2-5, with D tentatively TRBD1 (7 bases). Looked up from germline, CDR1 is SGHRS and CDR2 is YFSETQ. V was clipped by 7 bases and J by 5 bases, with 21 bases between them. The CDR3 totals 15 residues. DNA of the CDR3: TGCGCCAGCGACGGACTACAGGGGCGGGTTGAGACCCAGTACTTC. It yields the protein CASDGLQGRVETQYF.

The J gene is TRBJ1-5, the V gene TRBV6-1, with D tentatively TRBD1 (5 bases). Germline values: CDR1 MNHNS, CDR2 SASEGT. The CDR3 covers 16 residues. V was trimmed by 4 bases and J by 4 bases, leaving 17 bases between them. CDR3 DNA: TGTGCCAGCAGTGGGGCCTCGGGCGGGGGTAATCAGCCCCAGCATTTT. Translation: CASSGASGGGNQPQHF.

The chain carries TRBV7-2 and TRBJ1-1; 8 nucleotides line up with TRBD1. The CDR3 runs to 14 residues. V trimming: 6 bases; J trimming: 1 base; junction bases outside the gene matches: 4. Germline CDR1 is SGHTA and CDR2 is FQGNSA. The CDR3 nucleotides are TGTGCCAGCAGTTCCGGACAGGGGAACACTGAAGCTTTCTTT. This encodes CASSSGQGNTEAFF.

V is TRBV4-3 and J is TRBJ1-5; D may be TRBD1 (6 bases). The CDR3 covers 16 residues. Germline V CDR1 and CDR2: LGHNA, YSLEER. V lost 0 bases and J lost 3, with 12 bases in between. CDR3 bases: TGCGCCAGCAGCCAAGAGCTGACAGGTTTCAATCAGCCCCAGCATTTT. Translated: CASSQELTGFNQPQHF.

Comments on this clone: At one end, the junction sequence differs from germline, possibly due to a read error. The V gene is TRBV4-1, the J gene TRBJ2-7, with TRBD1 matching over 8 bases. Germline V CDR1 and CDR2: MGHRA, YSYEKL. The CDR3 has 16 residues. Here the CDR3 reads CASSEEGHRGVGEQYF. CDR3 in DNA: TGCGCCAGCAGCGAAGAGGGTCACAGGGGGGTCGGGGAGCAGTACTTC.

The V call is TRBV4-2, the J call TRBJ1-4; D possibly corresponds to TRBD1 (5 bases). Trimming removed 1 base at V and 4 bases at J, with 19 bases between. Germline assignment: CDR1 LGHNA and CDR2 YNFKEQ. The CDR3 extends over 18 amino acids. Written as DNA, the CDR3 is TGTGCCAGCAGCCAAGTGGTGGTACAGGCATTAGGTAATGAAAAACTGTTTTTT. This translates into CASSQVVVQALGNEKLFF.

The rearrangement uses TRBV3-1 (or the pseudogene TRBV3-2) and TRBJ1-6, with TRBD1 matching 7 bases. Per the germline V gene, CDR1 is LGHDT and CDR2 is YNNKEL (reference sequence). Losses at the gene ends were 4 bases for V and 7 bases for J; bases not matched to a gene: 4. The CDR3 is 14 amino acids. The CDR3 here is CASSLGTDNSPLHF. DNA for the CDR3: TGTGCCAGCAGCCTAGGGACAGACAATTCACCCCTCCACTTT.

This chain uses TRBV9 with TRBJ1-2; 7 bases are shared with TRBD1. The CDR3 length is 14 residues. Germline V gene lookup returns CDR1 SGDLS and CDR2 YYNGEE. V was clipped by 5 bases and J by 1 base; unmatched bases: 5. As DNA, the CDR3 is TGTGCCAGCAGAAGACAGGGTATTAACTATGGCTACACCTTC. Its protein product is CASRRQGINYGYTF.

This chain joins TRBV6-1 and TRBJ2-2; D perhaps matches TRBD1 (5 bases). The CDR3 spans 15 residues. V was shortened by 1 base and J by 4 bases, with 10 bases between the two germline ends. Looked up from germline, CDR1 is MNHNS and CDR2 is SASEGT. The CDR3 bases are TGTGCCAGCAGTGAAGTAGGGGTTACCACCGGGGAGCTGTTTTTT. This codes for CASSEVGVTTGELFF.